This T cell receptor (beta chain) was identified in a study of blood T cell repertoires in COVID-19. CDR3 length: 14 residues. Germline lookup yields CDR1 MDHEN and CDR2 SYDVKM. V was clipped by 3 bases and J by 6 bases, with 15 bases between them. Participant ages covered about 18 to 89 years across around 22 US areas. Produced via immunoSEQ multiplex PCR; TCRdb's table is partial and in-frame only. In the table there are about 170,000 clones, roughly 85% of which are singletons. Sequencing used PBMCs or T cells enriched from blood (not recorded which). This clonotype was obtained from a woman in her forties or fifties who had recovered from COVID-19. The chain recombines TRBV28 with TRBJ2-7; perhaps TRBD2 as D (5 bases). CDR3 sequence: CASSFISGVGEQYV. The DNA of the CDR3 is TGTGCCAGCAGTTTTATATCCGGGGTTGGCGAGCAGTACGTC.